These 18 T cell receptor beta chains were all obtained from the same sample, sequenced in a study of shared clonotypes between healthy human individuals (TCRdb year 2020). Library preparation employed the immunoSEQ multiplex PCR assay. In its TCRdb copy, this immuneACCESS table keeps in-frame sequences only and misses some clones. Where compared with another copy, unresolved V genes explain less than half of these, and the others have no known cause. In this sample the table shows millions of clones, about 92% of which occur a single time. The ten largest make up around 0.14% of the sample. Sequencing was performed on naive CD4+ T cells sorted from blood. In the paper's terms, the cell subset or site label means: CD45RA+ positively selected. These receptor sequences come from a man younger than 35 in good health.

The chain links TRBV4-1 to TRBJ1-4, with a tentative D call TRBD1 (6 bases). Germline V gene sequence: CDR1 MGHRA, CDR2 YSYEKL. This CDR3 is built from 15 residues. Between the trimmed V and J ends, which lost 1 base and 3 bases, there was a span of 9 bases. The CDR3 reads CASSQGGAANEKLFF. DNA for the CDR3: TGCGCCAGCAGCCAAGGGGGGGCGGCTAATGAAAAACTGTTTTTT.

Comment on this clone: Other DNA sequences within the sample encode an identical CDR3. In DNA form, the CDR3 reads TGCAGTGCTAGTTTAAACACTGAAGCTTTCTTT. It is translated as CSASLNTEAFF. J is TRBJ1-1 and V is TRBV20-1, with no clear D. The germline V gene has CDR1 DFQATT and CDR2 SNEGSKA (reference sequence). The germline V and J ends were trimmed by 3 bases and 2 bases, with 4 bases remaining between them. The CDR3 totals 11 residues.

This chain joins TRBV7-2 and TRBJ2-1; perhaps TRBD2 as D (7 bases). The CDR3 has 15 residues. V shed 3 bases and J shed 6 bases, with 15 bases lying between them. Germline CDR1 and CDR2: SGHTA and FQGNSA. The DNA for the CDR3 is TGTGCCAGCAGCTTCCGCGGGGGCCCCCTCAATGAGCAGTTCTTC. Its translation is CASSFRGGPLNEQFF.

J is TRBJ2-3 and V is TRBV29-1, with a tentative D call TRBD2 (5 bases). Germline V CDR1 and CDR2: SQVTM, ANQGSEA. The V gene lost 3 bases and the J gene lost 3 bases, with 13 bases spanning the gap. The CDR3 loop spans 14 amino acids. CDR3 region: CSVDKLAGTDTQYF. The CDR3 DNA follows: TGCAGCGTTGACAAGCTAGCCGGGACAGATACGCAGTATTTT.

This chain uses TRBV7-2 with TRBJ2-7; TRBD1 aligns across 7 bases. The germline V gene has CDR1 SGHTA and CDR2 FQGNSA. This CDR3 comprises 15 residues. After removal of 5 bases from V and 0 bases from J, the junction contained 7 bases not matched to a gene. The CDR3: CASSPQGTISYEQYF. CDR3 DNA sequence: TGTGCCAGCAGCCCACAGGGGACCATCTCCTACGAGCAGTACTTC.

The genes are TRBV10-3 and TRBJ2-2; no reliable D call. Germline CDR1 and CDR2: ENHRY and SYGVKD. The CDR3 extends over 13 amino acids. Trimming cost V 8 bases and J 0 bases, with 7 bases left between them. CDR3 region: CAIRPTNTGELFF. CDR3 DNA: TGTGCCATCCGACCGACGAACACCGGGGAGCTGTTTTTT.

The gene calls are TRBV7-9 and TRBJ2-2, with TRBD1 matching over 10 bases. Germline V gene sequence: CDR1 SEHNR, CDR2 FQNEAQ (reference sequence). The CDR3 consists of 16 residues. V trimming: 2 bases; J trimming: 6 bases; junction bases outside the gene matches: 6. The CDR3 region has the DNA TGTGCCAGCAGCTTACCGACAGGGGGCTCGTCCGGGGAGCTGTTTTTT. It specifies CASSLPTGGSSGELFF. Complete variable domain (other parts from reference TRBV7-9 and TRBJ2-2): DTGVSQNPRHKITKRGQNVTFRCDPISEHNRLYWYRQTLGQGPEFLTYFQNEAQLEKSRLLSDRFSAERPKGSFSTLEIQRTEQGDSAMYLCASSLPTGGSSGELFFGEGSRLTVL.

The V and J genes are TRBV12-5 and TRBJ2-1; a possible D gene is TRBD1 (6 bases). The V and J ends lost 5 bases and 11 bases respectively, with 13 bases between them. This CDR3 contains 12 residues. Germline V gene lookup returns CDR1 LGHNT and CDR2 FRNRAP. CDR3 in amino acids: CASGQTGTQQFF. The CDR3 DNA reads as TGTGCTAGTGGTCAAACCGGGACACAGCAGTTCTTC.

CDR3 residues: CASSLLGDQETQYF. DNA of the CDR3: TGTGCCAGCAGCCTTTTGGGAGACCAAGAGACCCAGTACTTC. The chain uses TRBV7-2 and TRBJ2-5; maybe TRBD2 (5 bases). In germline, CDR1 is SGHTA, CDR2 FQGNSA. The CDR3 contains 14 residues. V lost 5 bases, J lost 0 bases, and 10 bases lay in between.

The V call is TRBV2, the J call TRBJ1-2, with D possibly TRBD1 on 6 matching bases. Germline V gene sequence: CDR1 SNHLY, CDR2 FYNNEI. CDR3 length: 14 amino acids. V lost 2 bases and J 8 bases, leaving 15 bases between the germline ends. DNA for the CDR3: TGTGCCAGCAGTGAACAACAGGGAGTAGGAGGCTACACCTTC. This gives the protein CASSEQQGVGGYTF.

The V and J genes are TRBV19 and TRBJ2-7; D may be TRBD1 or TRBD2 (5 bases each). Trimming removed 5 bases at V and 0 bases at J, with 14 bases between. Germline V CDR1 and CDR2: LNHDA, SQIVND (reference sequence). The CDR3 extends over 15 amino acids. DNA for the CDR3: TGTGCCAGTAGTCTGGGACGTATTAGCTCCTACGAGCAGTACTTC. It yields the protein CASSLGRISSYEQYF.

The J gene is TRBJ1-4, the V gene TRBV11-2; D gene uncertain. The CDR3 spans 14 residues. Germline loops: CDR1 SGHAT, CDR2 FQNNGV. Trimming shortened V by 5 bases and J by 8 bases, and 15 bases separated the two germline ends. This CDR3 reads CASSASGPREKLFF. The CDR3 DNA reads TGTGCCAGCAGCGCATCCGGGCCACGGGAAAAACTGTTTTTT. Using reference TRBV11-2 and TRBJ1-4 for the parts outside the CDR3, the full variable domain is EAGVAQSPRYKIIEKRQSVAFWCNPISGHATLYWYQQILGQGPKLLIQFQNNGVVDDSQLPKDRFSAERLKGVDSTLKIQPAKLEDSAVYLCASSASGPREKLFFGSGTQLSVL.

CDR3 in DNA: TGTGCCAGCAGTCTAGCGAAGGCGTCCTACGAGCAGTACTTC. Amino acid sequence: CASSLAKASYEQYF. The chain recombines TRBV7-9 with TRBJ2-5; possible D gene TRBD2, 6 bases. Near its end, the DNA agrees better with TRBJ2-7, so the J call may be wrong. The CDR3 totals 14 residues. The germline gives CDR1 SEHNR, CDR2 FQNEAQ (reference sequence).

This clone was seen once. The V call is TRBV19, the J call TRBJ2-6; 7 positions agree with TRBD1. The CDR3 extends over 16 amino acids. Germline V lookup: CDR1 LNHDA, CDR2 SQIVND (reference sequence). The V and J ends lost 5 bases and 0 bases, in that order; junction bases with no gene match: 4. The CDR3 here is CASSSTGTSGANVLTF. The CDR3 coding sequence is TGTGCCAGTAGTTCGACAGGGACCTCTGGGGCCAACGTCCTGACTTTC. Full variable domain (outside the CDR3, taken from reference TRBV19 and TRBJ2-6): DGGITQSPKYLFRKEGQNVTLSCEQNLNHDAMYWYRQDPGQGLRLIYYSQIVNDFQKGDIAEGYSVSREKKESFPLTVTSAQKNPTAFYLCASSSTGTSGANVLTFGAGSRLTVL.

This rearrangement joins TRBV6-1 to TRBJ1-2, with D possibly being TRBD1 (5 bases). Germline V gene sequence: CDR1 MNHNS, CDR2 SASEGT. The CDR3 length is 15 residues. The V end was cut by 8 bases, the J end by 4 bases, with 20 bases between. In nucleotides, the CDR3 is TGTGCCAGCCGGCCGACACTGGCCCAGGGCTATGGCTACACCTTC. Protein: CASRPTLAQGYGYTF.

As regards this clone: The same CDR3 can be traced to other DNA sequences in this sample. The chain combines TRBV18 with TRBJ2-5; D uncertain. The CDR3 spans 12 residues. Germline CDR1 and CDR2: KGHSH and LQKENI. The germline V and J ends were trimmed by 3 bases and 4 bases, with 6 bases remaining between them. CDR3 loop: CASSPAGETQYF. The CDR3 DNA reads TGTGCCAGCTCACCGGCAGGAGAGACCCAGTACTTC.

V gene TRBV10-3 combines with J gene TRBJ2-1; TRBD2 is a possible D gene (7 bases). The CDR3 loop spans 15 amino acids. The germline gives CDR1 ENHRY, CDR2 SYGVKD. V shed 8 bases and J shed 7 bases, with 21 bases lying between them. CDR3 residues: CAISAGAADRNEQFF. The DNA of the CDR3 is TGTGCCATCTCGGCGGGGGCTGCGGACCGGAATGAGCAGTTCTTC.

The chain uses TRBV5-1 and TRBJ2-7; a possible D gene is TRBD1 (5 bases). The V gene lost 2 bases and the J gene lost 3 bases, with 12 bases spanning the gap. The germline CDR1 and CDR2 sequences are SGHRS and YFSETQ. The CDR3 consists of 14 residues. CDR3 bases: TGCGCCAGCAGCTTCGTGAACAGGCACTACGAGCAGTACTTC. Translated, it gives CASSFVNRHYEQYF.